The 28 T cell receptor beta chains listed next were all sequenced from one sample in a study of blood T cells in healthy people across ages. Then a second PCR, running about 7 to 11 cycles, was carried out with a sample-barcoded 5' primer and a J-beta primer mix. TCRdb processed the 5' RACE reads anew with MiXCR; each CDR3 protein has one entry. The sample consists of about 580,000 distinct CDR3 sequences, around half of them appearing once. The source material was blood. The receptors were sampled from a man older than 75 in good health.

About this clonotype: This may be a read error, as it is one base from a much larger clone. This chain joins TRBV3-1 and TRBJ2-5; 8 positions agree with TRBD2. V trimming: 3 bases; J trimming: 11 bases; junction bases outside the gene matches: 20. From germline, CDR1 is LGHDT and CDR2 YNNKEL (reference sequence). This CDR3 is built from 17 residues. Here the CDR3 DNA reads TGTGCCAGCAGCCATTTTCTGCGAGCGGGAGCTTTAAATGAGCAGTACTTC. This gives the protein CASSHFLRAGALNEQYF.

This clonotype was counted many times. The CDR3 coding sequence is TGTGCCAGCAGTTACGTAGGCAGGAGGGGGAAAAACATTCAGTACTTC. Protein: CASSYVGRRGKNIQYF. This chain joins TRBV6-6 and TRBJ2-4; D may correspond to TRBD1 or TRBD2 (6 bases each). With 2 bases removed from V and 4 bases from J, the gap between germline ends came to 15 bases. Germline CDR1 and CDR2: MNHNY and SVGAGI (reference sequence). This CDR3 region has 16 residues.

This chain connects TRBV6-5 to TRBJ1-1, with 7 bases fitting TRBD1. Trimming at V came to 8 bases and at J to 0 bases, leaving 9 bases not matched to a gene. The V gene's germline CDR1 is MNHEY and CDR2 SVGAGI. The CDR3 totals 15 residues. CDR3 amino acids: CASRGRGTVNTEAFF. In DNA, the CDR3 is TGTGCCAGCCGTGGAAGGGGGACAGTGAACACTGAAGCTTTCTTT.

The rearrangement joins TRBV2 to TRBJ2-1, with TRBD1 matching 8 bases. Germline V gene lookup returns CDR1 SNHLY and CDR2 FYNNEI. The CDR3 consists of 14 residues. After removal of 8 bases from V and 7 bases from J, the junction contained 10 bases not matched to a gene. For the CDR3, the DNA is TGTGCCAGCGACCTTGAGGACAGGGTGAATGAGCAGTTCTTC. This gives the protein CASDLEDRVNEQFF.

The chain recombines TRBV20-1 with TRBJ2-7; 9 bases fit TRBD1. Per the germline V gene, CDR1 is DFQATT and CDR2 is SNEGSKA (reference sequence). The CDR3 length is 12 residues. CDR3 region: CREGTGNYEQYF. The DNA for the CDR3 is TGCAGGGAAGGGACAGGGAACTACGAGCAGTACTTC.

This clonotype was found many times. The chain has TRBV7-9 and TRBJ1-5; 7 bases fit TRBD1. Germline CDR1 and CDR2: SEHNR and FQNEAQ (reference sequence). The CDR3 length is 15 residues. Trimming at V came to 3 bases and at J to 3 bases, leaving 5 bases not matched to a gene. The CDR3 DNA reads as TGTGCCAGCAGCTTTCAAGGGGGCAACAATCAGCCCCAGCATTTT. Protein sequence: CASSFQGGNNQPQHF.

This rearrangement joins TRBV29-1 to TRBJ2-7, with D possibly TRBD1 on 6 matching bases. Judging by the DNA end, TRBJ2-5 fits better; the J call may be wrong. Germline V gene sequence: CDR1 SQVTM, CDR2 ANQGSEA. The CDR3 is 12 residues long. The CDR3 loop is CSVARGGETQYF. CDR3 in DNA: TGCAGCGTTGCCCGAGGGGGAGAGACCCAGTACTTC.

The V and J genes are TRBV6-5 and TRBJ1-1; D is possibly TRBD1 (5 bases). The CDR3 loop spans 11 amino acids. CDR1 and CDR2 (germline): MNHEY, SVGAGI. The V gene lost 7 bases and the J gene lost 4 bases, with 7 bases spanning the gap. The CDR3 here is CASTGGTEAFF. The DNA of the CDR3 is TGTGCCAGCACTGGGGGCACTGAAGCTTTCTTT.

The chain combines TRBV6-5 with TRBJ2-1, with D possibly being TRBD2 (6 bases). The CDR3 has 15 amino acids. Germline V gene lookup returns CDR1 MNHEY and CDR2 SVGAGI. V lost 7 bases and J 7 bases, leaving 20 bases between the germline ends. CDR3 DNA sequence: TGTGCCAGCACTAGGGGCAGGGAGGTGAATAATGAGCAGTTCTTC. This sequence encodes CASTRGREVNNEQFF.

This chain links TRBV5-6 with TRBJ2-7, with 9 bases that match TRBD2. The CDR3 has 15 residues. V lost 3 bases to trimming and J lost 0 bases; unmatched junction nucleotides: 4. In germline, CDR1 is SGHDT, CDR2 YYEEEE. In DNA form, the CDR3 reads TGTGCCAGCAGCTCTCAGCGGGAGGACTCCTACGAGCAGTACTTC. Translation gives CASSSQREDSYEQYF.

The chain couples TRBV2 to TRBJ2-1, with D tentatively TRBD2 (6 bases). V was cut by 6 bases and J by 7 bases, with 19 bases left in between. Germline values: CDR1 SNHLY, CDR2 FYNNEI. The CDR3 length is 15 residues. Here the CDR3 reads CASRKTSLSTNEQFF. The DNA for the CDR3 is TGTGCCAGCAGGAAAACTAGCCTATCCACTAATGAGCAGTTCTTC.

The J gene is TRBJ1-1, the V gene TRBV20-1; D gene unclear. V lost 0 bases and J 7 bases, leaving 6 bases between the germline ends. The CDR3 length is 11 residues. CDR1 and CDR2 from the germline V gene are DFQATT and SNEGSKA (reference sequence). CDR3 DNA sequence: TGCAGTGCTAGAGAATTCGGTGAAGCTTTCTTT. As protein: CSAREFGEAFF.

J is TRBJ1-2 and V is TRBV20-1, with D unclear. Germline CDR1 is DFQATT and CDR2 is SNEGSKA (reference sequence). The CDR3 spans 12 residues. Trimming left V 3 bases short and J 5 bases short, with 10 bases between. The CDR3 nucleotides are TGCAGTGCTAGCGAGACGAGTTATGGCTACACCTTC. This translates into CSASETSYGYTF.

The V call is TRBV4-1, the J call TRBJ1-1; D perhaps matches TRBD1 (5 bases). V gave up 3 bases and J gave up 5 bases, with 19 bases separating them. The CDR3 has 16 residues. Germline assignment: CDR1 MGHRA and CDR2 YSYEKL. The CDR3 protein is CASSHAGGGVGTEAFF. CDR3 DNA sequence: TGCGCCAGCAGCCACGCAGGCGGGGGGGTAGGGACTGAAGCTTTCTTT.

The chain carries TRBV6-5 and TRBJ1-2, with D uncertain. The CDR3 extends over 12 amino acids. Germline assignment: CDR1 MNHEY and CDR2 SVGAGI. The V and J ends lost 10 bases and 0 bases respectively, with 9 bases between them. Here the CDR3 reads CATSDPNYGYTF. The CDR3 DNA is TGTGCCACCAGCGACCCTAACTATGGCTACACCTTC.

The chain recombines TRBV5-1 with TRBJ2-1; 13 bases align to TRBD2. Germline loops: CDR1 SGHRS, CDR2 YFSETQ. Losses at the gene ends were 2 bases for V and 8 bases for J; bases not matched to a gene: 7. This CDR3 contains 16 residues. This chain's CDR3 is CASSLLAGGSYDEQFF. In nucleotides, the CDR3 is TGCGCCAGCAGCTTACTAGCGGGAGGGAGTTACGATGAGCAGTTCTTC.

In this sample, this clonotype turned up many times. The gene calls are TRBV4-1 and TRBJ2-1; D possibly matches TRBD1 or TRBD2 (5 bases each). Trimming removed 2 bases at V and 2 bases at J, with 13 bases between. The CDR3 has 16 amino acids. Germline V gene lookup returns CDR1 MGHRA and CDR2 YSYEKL. In DNA, the CDR3 is TGCGCCAGCAGCCAACTTCGGGACCGGCCCTACAATGAGCAGTTCTTC. It encodes CASSQLRDRPYNEQFF.

The chain recombines TRBV21-1 with TRBJ2-6; the table assigns TRBD2, which was not confirmed against the DNA. TRBV21-1 is flagged as a pseudogene. The CDR3 totals 16 residues. CDR3 DNA: TGTGCCAGCAGCAAAATAGCGGTCTCTGGGGCCAACGTCCTGACTTTC. Protein: CASSKIAVSGANVLTF.

This chain uses TRBV7-9 with TRBJ1-1; D perhaps matches TRBD1 (6 bases). The CDR3 consists of 15 residues. The germline CDR1 and CDR2 sequences are SEHNR and FQNEAQ (reference sequence). Trimming cost V 4 bases and J 4 bases, with 16 bases left between them. The CDR3 nucleotides read TGTGCCAGCAGCTCGACAGGCCGCGGGGGCACTGAAGCTTTCTTT. Protein: CASSSTGRGGTEAFF.

The chain employs TRBV6-1 and TRBJ2-5, with TRBD2 matching 8 bases. The CDR3 has 15 amino acids. The V gene end was trimmed by 3 bases and the J gene end by 4 bases; junction bases not matched to a gene: 7. The germline CDR1 and CDR2 sequences are MNHNS and SASEGT. Written as DNA, the CDR3 is TGTGCCAGCAGTGACTTCGGGACTAGGGGAGAGACCCAGTACTTC. It is translated as CASSDFGTRGETQYF.

A few counts support this clonotype. The V call is TRBV18, the J call TRBJ2-7; D ambiguous. The CDR3 has 14 amino acids. Trimming pared 2 bases from V and 0 bases from J, leaving 8 bases between. Germline lookup yields CDR1 KGHSH and CDR2 LQKENI. CDR3 DNA: TGTGCCAGCTCACCAGGGGTTGACTCCTACGAGCAGTACTTC. It translates to CASSPGVDSYEQYF.

V and J are TRBV4-3 and TRBJ1-1; the D is unclear. Deletions cut 0 bases from V and 3 bases from J, with 8 bases between. The CDR3 is 14 residues long. Germline values: CDR1 LGHNA, CDR2 YSLEER. DNA for the CDR3: TGCGCCAGCAGCCAAGATAGTGACTACACTGAAGCTTTCTTT. This codes for CASSQDSDYTEAFF.

This clonotype has more than one count but fewer than ten. The rearrangement joins TRBV29-1 to TRBJ1-5, with TRBD1 identical over 8 bases. The CDR3 contains 15 residues. With 4 bases clipped from V and 0 bases from J, the junction kept 5 bases outside the gene matches. Germline-derived CDR1 and CDR2 are SQVTM and ANQGSEA. This CDR3 is CSVVFQGASNQPQHF. The CDR3, as DNA: TGCAGCGTTGTTTTTCAGGGGGCTAGCAATCAGCCCCAGCATTTT.

This clonotype appeared a few times. The J gene is TRBJ2-1, the V gene TRBV20-1; D is undetermined. CDR3 length: 11 amino acids. V was cut by 6 bases and J by 8 bases, with 11 bases left in between. Germline CDR1 reads DFQATT; CDR2 reads SNEGSKA (reference sequence). CDR3 residues: CSATALDEQFF. CDR3 DNA: TGCAGTGCCACGGCCCTGGATGAGCAGTTCTTC.

This clonotype has only one observation. This could be a read error, since a much larger clone is one nucleotide away. The rearrangement uses TRBV6-5 and TRBJ2-7; D gene unclear. From germline, CDR1 is MNHEY and CDR2 SVGAGI. This CDR3 contains 15 residues. The DNA for the CDR3 is TGTGCCGGCAGTTACTCGACGGTGCGCTCCTACGAGCAGTACTTC. Its protein product is CAGSYSTVRSYEQYF.

V is TRBV29-1 and J is TRBJ1-5; weak D call: TRBD1 (5 bases). With 0 bases removed from V and 8 bases from J, the gap between germline ends came to 11 bases. Germline V gives CDR1 SQVTM, CDR2 ANQGSEA. This CDR3 is 13 amino acids long. The CDR3 sequence is CSVEELEGEPQHF. Written as DNA, the CDR3 is TGCAGCGTTGAAGAACTAGAAGGGGAGCCCCAGCATTTT.

This rearrangement joins TRBV20-1 to TRBJ2-7; D is unclear. V dropped 5 bases and J dropped 0 bases, with 8 bases sitting between them. The germline V gene has CDR1 DFQATT and CDR2 SNEGSKA (reference sequence). The CDR3 is made up of 12 amino acids. The CDR3: CSAGVSSYEQYF. CDR3 DNA sequence: TGCAGTGCTGGTGTGAGCTCCTACGAGCAGTACTTC.

This clonotype was counted a few times. This CDR3 is CASSLAAGRKDEQYF. The CDR3 DNA sequence: TGTGCCAGCAGCTTAGCGGCAGGGCGAAAGGACGAGCAGTACTTC. This chain uses TRBV7-2 with TRBJ2-7; the D gene is possibly TRBD1 (5 bases). Trimming took 0 bases from V and 5 from J, leaving 14 bases between them. The CDR3 is 15 amino acids. Per germline, CDR1 SGHTA and CDR2 FQGNSA.